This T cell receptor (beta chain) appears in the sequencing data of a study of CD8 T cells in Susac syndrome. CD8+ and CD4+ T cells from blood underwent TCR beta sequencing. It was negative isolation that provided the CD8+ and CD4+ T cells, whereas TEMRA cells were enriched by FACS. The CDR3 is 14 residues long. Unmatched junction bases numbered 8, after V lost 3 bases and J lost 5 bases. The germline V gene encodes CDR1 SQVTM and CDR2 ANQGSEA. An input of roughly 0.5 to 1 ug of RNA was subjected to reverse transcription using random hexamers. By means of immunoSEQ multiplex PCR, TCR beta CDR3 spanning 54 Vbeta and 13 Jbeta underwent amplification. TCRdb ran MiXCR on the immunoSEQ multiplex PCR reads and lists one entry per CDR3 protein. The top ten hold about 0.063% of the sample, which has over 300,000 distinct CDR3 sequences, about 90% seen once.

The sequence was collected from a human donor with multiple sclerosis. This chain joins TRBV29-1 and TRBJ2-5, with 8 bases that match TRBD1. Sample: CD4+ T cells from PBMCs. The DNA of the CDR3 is TGCAGCGTTGATGGGACAGGAATTGGGGAGACCCAGTACTTC. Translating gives CSVDGTGIGETQYF.